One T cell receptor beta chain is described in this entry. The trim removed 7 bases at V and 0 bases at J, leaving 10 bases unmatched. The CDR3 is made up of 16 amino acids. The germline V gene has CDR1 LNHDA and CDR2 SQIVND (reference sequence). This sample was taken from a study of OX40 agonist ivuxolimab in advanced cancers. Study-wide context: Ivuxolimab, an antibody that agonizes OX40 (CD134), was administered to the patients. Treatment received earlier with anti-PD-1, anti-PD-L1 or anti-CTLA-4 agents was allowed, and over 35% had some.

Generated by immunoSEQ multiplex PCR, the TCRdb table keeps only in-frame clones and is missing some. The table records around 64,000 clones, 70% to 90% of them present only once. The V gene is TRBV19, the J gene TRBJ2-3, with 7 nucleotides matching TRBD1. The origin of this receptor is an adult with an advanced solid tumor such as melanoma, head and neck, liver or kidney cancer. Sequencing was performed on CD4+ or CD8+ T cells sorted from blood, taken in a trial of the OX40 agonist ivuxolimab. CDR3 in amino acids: CASTYSPGGSTDTQYF. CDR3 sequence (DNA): TGTGCCAGTACCTATTCCCCAGGGGGTAGCACAGATACGCAGTATTTT.